A single sample gave rise to the 31 T cell receptor beta chains below, sequenced in a study of early T cells in non-severe SARS-CoV-2 infection. Via MiXCR, TCRdb re-called the 5' RACE reads, giving one row per CDR3 protein. This sample carries about 52,000 distinct CDR3 sequences, roughly 11% of them seen once, and the ten largest clones take more than 8.5%. The specimen sequenced was whole blood. These receptors all stem from an adult who was a healthcare worker with PCR-confirmed SARS-CoV-2 infection or an uninfected control (not recorded which).

This clonotype has at least ten counts. The rearrangement joins TRBV5-1 to TRBJ2-1; 10 bases line up with TRBD2. Germline-derived CDR1 and CDR2 are SGHRS and YFSETQ. V was clipped by 9 bases and J by 5 bases; unmatched bases: 11. The CDR3 is 15 residues long. CDR3 in DNA: TGCGCCACCGGCTTAGCGGGAGGTTGGAACAATGAGCAGTTCTTC. Protein product: CATGLAGGWNNEQFF.

The genes are TRBV11-3 and TRBJ2-1; D is unclear. This CDR3 contains 13 residues. Trimming removed 3 bases at V and 5 bases at J, with 8 bases between. Germline assignment: CDR1 SGHNT and CDR2 YENEEA. In DNA, the CDR3 is TGTGCCAGCAGCTTGGCCGGTAACAATGAGCAGTTCTTC. Amino acid sequence: CASSLAGNNEQFF.

This clonotype showed up just once. The V call is TRBV30, the J call TRBJ1-2; weak D call: TRBD1 (5 bases). This CDR3 is 11 amino acids long. CDR1 and CDR2 (germline): GTSNPN, SVGIG (reference sequence). Deletions cut 4 bases from V and 4 bases from J, with 7 bases between. CDR3 loop: CAWTGGYGYTF. The CDR3, as DNA: TGTGCCTGGACGGGGGGCTATGGCTACACCTTC.

This rearrangement joins TRBV28 to TRBJ1-5; TRBD1 matches at 8 bases. Trimming removed 7 bases from V and 0 bases from J; junction bases left unmatched: 11. The CDR3 extends over 17 amino acids. Per germline, CDR1 MDHEN and CDR2 SYDVKM. The CDR3 region is CASITGQGGYSNQPQHF. The CDR3 bases are TGTGCCAGCATAACAGGACAGGGTGGGTATAGCAATCAGCCCCAGCATTTT.

This clonotype appeared a few times. The chain joins TRBV2 to TRBJ2-5; perhaps D is TRBD1 or TRBD2 (5 bases each). Germline loops: CDR1 SNHLY, CDR2 FYNNEI. The V gene lost 10 bases and the J gene lost 5 bases, with 14 bases spanning the gap. The CDR3 covers 12 residues. The CDR3 is CATPRGRETQYF. The CDR3 nucleotides read TGTGCCACCCCGAGGGGCCGGGAGACCCAGTACTTC.

The chain combines TRBV28 with TRBJ1-3; no clear D. This CDR3 is built from 16 residues. Germline V gene lookup returns CDR1 MDHEN and CDR2 SYDVKM. Between the trimmed V and J ends, which lost 4 bases and 4 bases, there was a span of 17 bases. CDR3 in amino acids: CASSSPFAVGGNTIYF. In DNA, the CDR3 is TGTGCCAGCAGTTCCCCCTTCGCAGTTGGGGGAAACACCATATATTTT. The whole variable domain, filled in from reference TRBV28 and TRBJ1-3, reads DVKVTQSSRYLVKRTGEKVFLECVQDMDHENMFWYRQDPGLGLRLIYFSYDVKMKEKGDIPEGYSVSREKKERFSLILESASTNQTSMYLCASSSPFAVGGNTIYFGEGSWLTVV.

This clonotype was detected ten times or more. This rearrangement joins TRBV7-9 to TRBJ2-7; D call uncertain. Trimming cost V 6 bases and J 3 bases, with 12 bases left between them. CDR1 SEHNR and CDR2 FQNEAQ come from the germline V gene (reference sequence). CDR3 length: 13 residues. The CDR3 loop reads CASSRISSYEQYF. The CDR3 nucleotides read TGTGCCAGCAGTCGAATCAGCAGCTACGAGCAGTACTTC.

The chain employs TRBV11-2 and TRBJ2-7; tentative D call: TRBD2 (7 bases). Germline V gene lookup returns CDR1 SGHAT and CDR2 FQNNGV. The CDR3 spans 14 residues. Between the trimmed V and J ends, which lost 4 bases and 6 bases, there was a span of 16 bases. CDR3 sequence: CASSSPKGGGEQYF. CDR3 nucleotides: TGTGCCAGCAGCTCCCCCAAGGGAGGGGGCGAGCAGTACTTC.

Ten or more counts support this clonotype. The chain couples TRBV13 to TRBJ2-5; no reliable D call. V gave up 5 bases and J gave up 4 bases, with 8 bases separating them. Germline assignment: CDR1 PRHDT and CDR2 FYEKMQ (reference sequence). The CDR3 length is 12 residues. The CDR3 sequence is CASSQSRETQYF. As DNA, the CDR3 is TGTGCCAGCAGCCAGTCAAGAGAGACCCAGTACTTC.

There are many counts of this clonotype. The chain carries TRBV4-1 and TRBJ1-5; 9 positions match TRBD1. CDR3 length equals 16 residues. With 1 base clipped from V and 7 bases from J, the junction kept 8 bases outside the gene matches. The germline CDR1 and CDR2 sequences are MGHRA and YSYEKL. This CDR3 is CASSQAGTGLNQPQHF. DNA of the CDR3: TGCGCCAGCAGCCAAGCTGGGACAGGGTTAAACCAGCCCCAGCATTTT.

The chain joins TRBV28 to TRBJ2-7; D may be TRBD1 or TRBD2 (5 bases each). The CDR3 consists of 14 residues. The V gene's germline CDR1 is MDHEN and CDR2 SYDVKM. Trimming took 6 bases from V and 2 from J, leaving 14 bases between them. The DNA for the CDR3 is TGTGCCAGCAGGCCACGGGACCGCCCCTACGAGCAGTACTTC. Encoded protein: CASRPRDRPYEQYF.

There are a few counts of this clonotype. This chain uses TRBV29-1 with TRBJ2-7; 7 positions match TRBD1. Germline trimming cut 6 bases from V and 2 bases from J; bases unmatched to any gene: 10. The CDR3 is 14 residues long. In germline, CDR1 is SQVTM, CDR2 ANQGSEA. This CDR3 is CSVTLQGTTYEQYF. CDR3 DNA sequence: TGCAGCGTGACACTACAGGGGACCACCTACGAGCAGTACTTC.

V and J are TRBV12-3 or TRBV12-4 and TRBJ1-1; weak D call: TRBD1 (5 bases). The CDR3 runs 12 residues. V was pared by 4 bases and J by 11 bases, with 14 bases between. For the CDR3, the DNA is TGTGCCAGCAGTTGGGATGTAGGGACGGCTTTCTTT. Amino acids: CASSWDVGTAFF.

This clonotype was seen more than once but under ten times. V and J are TRBV29-1 and TRBJ2-7; no clear D gene. V lost 3 bases and J lost 2, with 11 bases in between. Germline loops: CDR1 SQVTM, CDR2 ANQGSEA. This CDR3 contains 13 residues. The CDR3 here is CSVEERNPYEQYF. The CDR3 bases are TGCAGCGTTGAGGAAAGGAACCCCTACGAGCAGTACTTC.

The gene calls are TRBV11-1 and TRBJ2-7; D is undetermined. The CDR3 covers 12 residues. The V end was cut by 0 bases, the J end by 6 bases, with 6 bases between. CDR1 is SGHAT and CDR2 is FQDESV in the germline V gene (reference sequence). The CDR3, as DNA: TGTGCCAGCAGCTTAGCGGTCGGCGAGCAGTACTTC. It is translated as CASSLAVGEQYF.

This clonotype was picked up a small number of times. The chain carries TRBV9 and TRBJ2-1; 7 nucleotides agree with TRBD1. Germline V lookup: CDR1 SGDLS, CDR2 YYNGEE. V dropped 4 bases and J dropped 4; count of bases not matched to a gene: 8. The CDR3 totals 15 residues. The CDR3 coding sequence is TGTGCCAGCAGCTCCCCGGGACAGCAATACAATGAGCAGTTCTTC. This encodes CASSSPGQQYNEQFF.

This clonotype was seen more than once but under ten times. The V gene is TRBV28, the J gene TRBJ2-1, with TRBD2 matching 7 bases. V dropped 8 bases and J dropped 3; count of bases not matched to a gene: 4. The germline V gene encodes CDR1 MDHEN and CDR2 SYDVKM. The CDR3 is 13 amino acids. CDR3 residues: CASEGGRYNEQFF. In DNA, the CDR3 is TGTGCCAGCGAGGGAGGGCGCTACAATGAGCAGTTCTTC.

This clonotype was detected many times. V usage is TRBV11-2 and J usage is TRBJ1-2, with D maybe TRBD1 (5 bases). The germline V gene encodes CDR1 SGHAT and CDR2 FQNNGV. Trimming pared 2 bases from V and 3 bases from J, leaving 7 bases between. CDR3 length: 13 amino acids. CDR3 region: CASSLQGHYGYTF. DNA for the CDR3: TGTGCCAGCAGCTTACAGGGACACTATGGCTACACCTTC. The full variable domain, in which reference TRBV11-2 and TRBJ1-2 provide the parts outside the CDR3, is EAGVAQSPRYKIIEKRQSVAFWCNPISGHATLYWYQQILGQGPKLLIQFQNNGVVDDSQLPKDRFSAERLKGVDSTLKIQPAKLEDSAVYLCASSLQGHYGYTFGSGTRLTVV.

The V gene is TRBV29-1, the J gene TRBJ1-2, with 9 nucleotides matching TRBD1. The CDR3 runs 12 residues. V trimming: 7 bases; J trimming: 4 bases; junction bases outside the gene matches: 4. Germline values: CDR1 SQVTM, CDR2 ANQGSEA. For the CDR3, the DNA is TGCAGCGGTGGACAGGGGCCCTATGGCTACACCTTC. Amino acids: CSGGQGPYGYTF.

This clonotype was counted at least ten times. The chain uses TRBV29-1 and TRBJ2-7; 12 bases are shared with TRBD1. There are 14 residues in the CDR3. The germline gives CDR1 SQVTM, CDR2 ANQGSEA. The ends lost 6 bases at V and 2 bases at J; junction bases unmatched: 5. The CDR3 loop reads CSVAGTGGPYEQYF. DNA of the CDR3: TGCAGCGTCGCCGGGACAGGGGGCCCCTACGAGCAGTACTTC.

This clonotype has a handful of counts. V usage is TRBV10-2 and J usage is TRBJ2-2, with 11 bases aligning to TRBD2. CDR3 length: 15 amino acids. Germline V gene lookup returns CDR1 WSHSY and CDR2 SAAADI. Trimming removed 4 bases from V and 6 bases from J; junction bases left unmatched: 4. CDR3 region: CASSAGSGGAGELFF. CDR3 DNA: TGCGCCAGCAGTGCGGGTAGCGGGGGGGCCGGGGAGCTGTTTTTT.

Ten or more counts support this clonotype. The chain links TRBV6-1 to TRBJ2-7, with 12 bases identical to TRBD1. The CDR3 covers 14 residues. CDR1 is MNHNS, CDR2 SASEGT, per germline. V dropped 11 bases and J dropped 5; count of bases not matched to a gene: 10. In DNA form, the CDR3 reads TGTGCCGGGAAACCCGGGACAGGGGGCCACGAGCAGTACTTC. Protein product: CAGKPGTGGHEQYF.

Ten or more counts support this clonotype. This chain links TRBV20-1 with TRBJ2-1, with 14 bases lining up with TRBD2. Looked up from germline, CDR1 is DFQATT and CDR2 is SNEGSKA (reference sequence). The V gene end was trimmed by 1 base and the J gene end by 4 bases; junction bases not matched to a gene: 0. This CDR3 is built from 15 residues. The CDR3 protein is CSARGTSGRYNEQFF. In nucleotides, the CDR3 is TGCAGTGCTAGAGGGACTAGCGGGAGGTACAATGAGCAGTTCTTC.

This sequence joins TRBV7-3 and TRBJ2-7, with D uncertain. The V end was cut by 6 bases, the J end by 1 base, with 16 bases between. CDR3 length: 15 amino acids. Germline values: CDR1 SGHTA, CDR2 FQGTGA. CDR3 in amino acids: CASRHPLIWSYEQYF. CDR3 bases: TGTGCCAGCAGACACCCCCTGATTTGGTCCTACGAGCAGTACTTC. The entire variable domain, with the rest obtained from reference TRBV7-3 and TRBJ2-7, is as follows: GAGVSQTPSNKVTEKGKYVELRCDPISGHTALYWYRQSLGQGPEFLIYFQGTGAADDSGLPNDRFFAVRPEGSVSTLKIQRTERGDSAVYLCASRHPLIWSYEQYFGPGTRLTVT.

DNA for the CDR3: TGCGCCAGCAGAAGGGACACCGGCCAGCCCCAGCATTTT. Translating gives CASRRDTGQPQHF. The chain recombines TRBV5-1 with TRBJ1-5; a possible D gene is TRBD1 (6 bases). CDR1 SGHRS and CDR2 YFSETQ come from the germline V gene. The CDR3 is 13 residues long. V was shortened by 5 bases and J by 7 bases, with 13 bases between the two germline ends.

This clonotype was observed a handful of times. V usage is TRBV24-1 and J usage is TRBJ2-1, with D tentatively TRBD2 (6 bases). V lost 2 bases, J lost 2 bases, and 9 bases lay in between. Germline V gene lookup returns CDR1 KGHDR and CDR2 SFDVKD. The CDR3 totals 15 residues. CDR3 bases: TGTGCCACCAGTGATTCAGGGAGGCCCTACAATGAGCAGTTCTTC. Protein sequence: CATSDSGRPYNEQFF.

This clonotype was observed a single time. A read error may produce the germline difference seen at one junction end. The chain carries TRBV28 and TRBJ2-7; 8 nucleotides line up with TRBD1. Germline CDR1 is MDHEN and CDR2 is SYDVKM. CDR3 length equals 16 residues. The CDR3 coding sequence is TGTGCCAGCAGTTCACCCCTTGGACAGGGCTCCTACGAGCGGTACTTC. Protein sequence: CASSSPLGQGSYERYF.

The rearrangement uses TRBV7-9 and TRBJ1-5; no clear D gene. The CDR3 covers 14 residues. Trimming pared 0 bases from V and 3 bases from J, leaving 6 bases between. CDR1 is SEHNR and CDR2 is FQNEAQ in the germline V gene (reference sequence). CDR3 amino acids: CASSLAGNNQPQHF. CDR3 nucleotides: TGTGCCAGCAGCTTAGCGGGGAACAATCAGCCCCAGCATTTT.

This rearrangement joins TRBV20-1 to TRBJ2-2, with D possibly matching TRBD2 (7 bases). CDR1 DFQATT and CDR2 SNEGSKA come from the germline V gene (reference sequence). The ends were cut back, 3 bases at V and 8 bases at J, with 19 bases in the middle. This CDR3 is built from 15 residues. The CDR3 here is CSASRRGRVRGELFF. DNA of the CDR3: TGCAGTGCTAGCCGGCGGGGGCGCGTGCGAGGGGAGCTGTTTTTT.

This chain joins TRBV29-1 and TRBJ1-1; tentative D call: TRBD1 (6 bases). Germline CDR1 is SQVTM and CDR2 is ANQGSEA. The CDR3 is 14 amino acids. V lost 6 bases, J lost 6 bases, and 20 bases lay in between. The DNA of the CDR3 is TGCAGCGTCGCCAAATCTACAGGGATTGCTGAAGCTTTCTTT. Its translation: CSVAKSTGIAEAFF.

This clonotype was seen a few times. The V gene is TRBV11-2, the J gene TRBJ2-3, with a tentative D call TRBD2 (6 bases). CDR3 size: 15 residues. The germline V and J ends were trimmed by 6 bases and 2 bases, with 15 bases remaining between them. Germline lookup yields CDR1 SGHAT and CDR2 FQNNGV. CDR3 sequence reads: CASRPKTGVTDTQYF. The CDR3 DNA reads TGTGCCAGCAGACCTAAGACGGGGGTCACAGATACGCAGTATTTT.